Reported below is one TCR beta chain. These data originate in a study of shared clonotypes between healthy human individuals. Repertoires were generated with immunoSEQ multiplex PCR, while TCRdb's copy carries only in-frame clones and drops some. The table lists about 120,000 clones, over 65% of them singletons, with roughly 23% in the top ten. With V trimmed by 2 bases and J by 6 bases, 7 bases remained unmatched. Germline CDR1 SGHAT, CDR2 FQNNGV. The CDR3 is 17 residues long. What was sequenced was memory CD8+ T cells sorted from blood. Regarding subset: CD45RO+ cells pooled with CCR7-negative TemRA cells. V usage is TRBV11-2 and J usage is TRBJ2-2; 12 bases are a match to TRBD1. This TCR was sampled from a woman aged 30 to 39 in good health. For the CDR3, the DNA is TGTGCCAGCAGCTTATCGTCCGGGACAGGGGGCTCCGGGGAGCTGTTTTTT. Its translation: CASSLSSGTGGSGELFF.